The rows below give T cell receptor beta chains drawn from one sample of a study of response to subunit inactivated influenza vaccine. One entry per CDR3 protein, called by TCRdb with MiXCR from the RT-PCR reads. The sample consists of 560,000 or so distinct CDR3 sequences, 7.5% to 8.5% of them appearing once. The sequencing used PBMCs from blood, collected less than 30 months after vaccination. These receptors were collected from a man aged 45 to 70 who received an inactivated influenza vaccine. CDR3s include the opening cysteine and the closing phenylalanine or tryptophan. D genes are given only for firm matches. A row's size may be missing; if present it is once, few, many or a size class.

size,J,V,D,DNA,CDR3
-,TRBJ2-1,TRBV20-1,TRBD2,TGCAGTGCATTCGGACTAGAATCCTACAATGAGCAGTTCTTC,CSAFGLESYNEQFF
few,TRBJ1-1,TRBV30,-,TGTGCCTGGAGTGTTGGGCAGGGGTTCAGCACTGAAGCTTTCTTT,CAWSVGQGFSTEAFF
many,TRBJ1-1,TRBV12-3/TRBV12-4,TRBD1,TGTGCCAGCAGAATAACCGGGACAGGGGGCAGGAACACTGAAGCTTTCTTT,CASRITGTGGRNTEAFF
-,TRBJ1-1,TRBV10-2,-,TGCGCCAGCAGTGTCAAGAGAAACACTGAAGCTTTCTTT,CASSVKRNTEAFF
many,TRBJ2-5,TRBV7-2,-,TGTGCCAGCAGCTTAGTGGGGAGTCCCTTCGTACAAGAGACCCAGTACTTC,CASSLVGSPFVQETQYF
few,TRBJ2-3,TRBV7-2,-,TGTGCCAGCAGCTTAGCGGACTCGCGCACAGATACGCAGTATTTT,CASSLADSRTDTQYF
many,TRBJ2-7,TRBV7-9,TRBD1,TGTGCCAGCAGCTCCCGGGACAGGGGGGACGAGCAGTACTTC,CASSSRDRGDEQYF
few,TRBJ1-1,TRBV27,-,TGTGCCAGCAGTTTCGGACGGTTGAACACTGAAGCTTTCTTT,CASSFGRLNTEAFF
many,TRBJ2-7,TRBV12-3/TRBV12-4,-,TGTGCCAGCAGTTTATCCGGCAGCGCCTACGAGCAGTACTTC,CASSLSGSAYEQYF
-,TRBJ1-5,TRBV6-2/TRBV6-3,-,TGTGCCAGCAGTTACTCTGCCAGCGATCAGCCCCAGCATTTT,CASSYSASDQPQHF
few,TRBJ2-3,TRBV27,TRBD2,TGTGCCAGCAGGCGAAAAGGGAGAGCGCTAGCGGAACACACAGATACGCAGTATTTT,CASRRKGRALAEHTDTQYF
-,TRBJ1-2,TRBV6-1,-,TGTGCCAGCAGTGAACTATTGAGGGAGAACTATGGCTACACCTTC,CASSELLRENYGYTF
-,TRBJ1-4,TRBV5-1,-,TGCGCCAGCAGCTGGGGCGCGGGTAATGAAAAACTGTTTTTT,CASSWGAGNEKLFF
many,TRBJ2-2,TRBV9,TRBD2,TGTGCCAGCAGCGCCTCCGGGACTAGCGGTTATTCGAACACCGGGGAGCTGTTTTTT,CASSASGTSGYSNTGELFF
-,TRBJ1-5,TRBV6-2/TRBV6-3,-,TGTGCCGGCTCGAAGGGCGAAAATCAGCCCCAGCATTTT,CAGSKGENQPQHF